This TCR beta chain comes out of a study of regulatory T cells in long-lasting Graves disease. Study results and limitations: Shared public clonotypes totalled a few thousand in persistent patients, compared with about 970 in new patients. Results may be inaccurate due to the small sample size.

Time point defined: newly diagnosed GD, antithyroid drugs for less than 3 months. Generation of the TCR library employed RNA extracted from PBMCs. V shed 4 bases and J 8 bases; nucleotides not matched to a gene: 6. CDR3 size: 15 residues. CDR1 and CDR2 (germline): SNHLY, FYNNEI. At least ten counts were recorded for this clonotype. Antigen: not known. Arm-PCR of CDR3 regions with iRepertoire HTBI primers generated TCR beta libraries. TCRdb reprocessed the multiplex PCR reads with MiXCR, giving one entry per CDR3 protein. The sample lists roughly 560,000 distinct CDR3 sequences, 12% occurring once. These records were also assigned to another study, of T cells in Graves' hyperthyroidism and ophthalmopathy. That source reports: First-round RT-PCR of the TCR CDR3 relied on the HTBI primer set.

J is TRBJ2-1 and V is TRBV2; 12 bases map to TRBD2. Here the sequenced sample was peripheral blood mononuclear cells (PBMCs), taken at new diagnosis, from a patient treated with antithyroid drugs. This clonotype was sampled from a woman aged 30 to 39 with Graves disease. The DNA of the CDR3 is TGTGCCAGCAGTGGACTAGCGGGAGTTCGGCATGAGCAGTTCTTC. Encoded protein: CASSGLAGVRHEQFF.